This TCR beta chain derives from a study of shared clonotypes between healthy human individuals. Study-level points and caveats: Only blood was sampled, and tissue TCR repertoires likely differ from blood ones.

Trimming cost V 4 bases and J 10 bases, with 11 bases left between them. CDR1 KGHSH and CDR2 LQKENI come from the germline V gene. The length of the CDR3 is 12 residues. Clones were sequenced by immunoSEQ multiplex PCR, and TCRdb holds only the in-frame ones, with some missing. The sample lists over a million clones, about 74% occurring once. Partitioning of CD4+ cells yielded a CD45RA+ naive subset and a CD45RA-negative memory subset. Comment on this clone: Its antigen is as yet unknown.

The chain is built from TRBV18 and TRBJ2-1; D not resolved. Input material: memory CD4+ T cells sorted from blood. The subset: CD45RA-negative fraction. The source of this sequence is a man younger than 30 in good health. The CDR3 region is CASSLSLGEQFF. In DNA form, the CDR3 reads TGTGCCAGCTCACTTTCATTAGGGGAGCAGTTCTTC.